A selection of T cell receptor beta chains follows, all from one sample in a study of patients and donors after allogeneic stem cell transplantation. TCRdb reprocessed the RT-PCR reads via MiXCR and lists one record per CDR3 protein. The data show 920,000 or so distinct CDR3 sequences, roughly 18% seen once. Sequencing used blood, either unsorted or a sorted T cell fraction (not recorded which). These receptors originate from a human donor who was either an allogeneic HSCT recipient or a stem cell or donor lymphocyte infusion donor (not recorded which). It is not recorded whose cells these are; they may come from a transplant donor. CDR3s leave out the opening cysteine and the closing phenylalanine or tryptophan.

TRBV5-1	TRBJ1-1	12	ASSLEDRSAEAF
TRBV7-8	TRBJ2-5	12	ASSLSSVQETQY
TRBV20-1	TRBJ2-1	17	SARFGRDPVGSVYNEQF
TRBV5-1	TRBJ1-6	13	ASSLGFGGNSPLH
TRBV3-1	TRBJ2-5	13	ASSQSTHGGETQY
TRBV15	TRBJ2-2	14	ATSIRDRVHAGELF
TRBV4-2	TRBJ1-2	15	ASSPFLGKRGIYGYT
TRBV6-5	TRBJ2-7	13	ASSYAGGLILEQY
TRBV20-1	TRBJ1-2	11	SAVGQVKGGYT
TRBV12-3/TRBV12-4	TRBJ1-4	13	ASRSRGAPNEKLF
TRBV5-1	TRBJ2-3	14	ASSLVAPGFSDTQY
TRBV7-9	TRBJ1-1	13	ASSPPTGGNTEAF
TRBV20-1	TRBJ2-5	11	SAIQTAQETQY
TRBV4-3	TRBJ1-5	15	ASSQEMLGFSNQPQH
TRBV18	TRBJ1-4	12	ASSPASTNEKLF
TRBV6-1	TRBJ2-7	14	ASSRGQAMSIYEQY
TRBV3-1	TRBJ1-5	13	ASSQRPSSNQPQH
TRBV15	TRBJ1-4	13	ATSRADRGTEKLF
TRBV12-3/TRBV12-4	TRBJ2-7	13	ASGGKTSISYEQY
TRBV5-6	TRBJ1-3	12	ASSHGRPQDTIY
TRBV10-3	TRBJ2-7	9	TITKGNEQY
TRBV5-1	TRBJ2-7	11	ASIGREGGEQY
TRBV20-1	TRBJ2-2	12	SASSRGLTGELF
TRBV9	TRBJ1-2	11	ASSSTGHYGYT
TRBV30	TRBJ1-1	11	AWTSVANTEAF
TRBV4-1	TRBJ2-2	13	ASSATGANTGELF
TRBV12-3/TRBV12-4	TRBJ2-1	13	ASSLAAGAIDEQF
TRBV5-1	TRBJ1-2	14	ASSGSGGGRRNGYT
TRBV29-1	TRBJ2-1	12	SVGRRGGTGEQF
TRBV21-1	TRBJ1-4	16	ASSPELGPIATNEKLF
TRBV12-3/TRBV12-4	TRBJ1-1	13	ASSLGRTGNTEAF
TRBV20-1	TRBJ2-2	13	SAQDGGMNTGELF
TRBV14	TRBJ1-3	13	ASSQVRVSGNTIY
TRBV30	TRBJ2-1	13	AWDHRALGNNEQF
TRBV6-2/TRBV6-3	TRBJ1-5	13	ASSYGRASNQPQH
TRBV5-1	TRBJ2-7	12	ASSSDGVGYEQY
TRBV5-1	TRBJ2-7	13	ASRDGITSSYEQY
TRBV6-4	TRBJ2-1	12	ASRTDRERGEQF
TRBV30	TRBJ2-1	12	AWQTGTGYNEQF
TRBV6-1	TRBJ2-1	14	ASSPRTSGSYNEQF
TRBV12-5	TRBJ2-7	11	ASVGAFLYEQY
TRBV12-3/TRBV12-4	TRBJ2-1	12	ASSLAGYPRGQF
TRBV11-2	TRBJ2-3	13	ASSLRGAGLDTQY
TRBV2	TRBJ1-2	13	ASSGFLGARRGYT
TRBV7-7	TRBJ2-5	12	ASSSVGGQETQY
TRBV6-1	TRBJ2-7	11	ASSAPGLYEQY
TRBV11-2	TRBJ1-4	11	ASSLPNRDSTF
TRBV7-2	TRBJ2-7	11	ASSQDRPDEQY
TRBV3-1	TRBJ2-7	11	ASSHARAYEQY
TRBV27	TRBJ1-5	14	ASSLGMGPGNQPQH
TRBV7-9	TRBJ1-5	13	ASSRGQGEAQPQH
TRBV20-1	TRBJ1-2	11	SARAALNYGYT
TRBV29-1	TRBJ2-7	11	SVPGHSTYEQY
TRBV5-6	TRBJ1-1	12	ASTEGQRNTEAF
TRBV20-1	TRBJ1-5	12	SARPGQVNQPQH